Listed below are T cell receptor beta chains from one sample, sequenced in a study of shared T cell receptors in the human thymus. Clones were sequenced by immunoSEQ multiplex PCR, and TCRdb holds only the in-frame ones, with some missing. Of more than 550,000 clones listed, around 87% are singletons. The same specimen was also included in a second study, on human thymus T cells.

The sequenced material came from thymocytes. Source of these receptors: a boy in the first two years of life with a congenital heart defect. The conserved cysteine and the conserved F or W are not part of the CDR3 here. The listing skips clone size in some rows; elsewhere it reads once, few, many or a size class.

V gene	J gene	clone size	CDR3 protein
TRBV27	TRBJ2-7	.	ASSVGTGAYEQY
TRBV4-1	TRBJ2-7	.	ASSQGRGEQY
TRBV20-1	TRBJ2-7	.	SAEINKQY
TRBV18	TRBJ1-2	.	ASSPPGDHGYT
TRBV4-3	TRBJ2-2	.	ASSQEFRVRDRGSSNTGELF
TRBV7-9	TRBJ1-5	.	ASSLDRQGPQPQH
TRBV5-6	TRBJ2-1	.	ASSLSGGASYEQF
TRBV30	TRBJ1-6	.	AWIDRDTYNSPLH
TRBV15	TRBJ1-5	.	ATSRRQGGNQPQH
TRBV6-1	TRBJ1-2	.	ASSEVLRTGYYGYT
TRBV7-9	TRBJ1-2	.	ASSLGAGSSYGYT
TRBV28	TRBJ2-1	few	ASSLRTSGGRDEQF
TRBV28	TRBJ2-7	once	ASSQDSYEQY
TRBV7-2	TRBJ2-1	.	ASTLGLRVSSYNEQF
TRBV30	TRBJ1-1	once	AWSEQGATEAF
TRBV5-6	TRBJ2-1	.	ASSAGGALNEQF
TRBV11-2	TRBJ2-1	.	ASSLSRTSSYNEQF
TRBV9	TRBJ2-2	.	ASSQTGVNTGELF
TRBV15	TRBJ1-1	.	ATSTRTGRVTEAF
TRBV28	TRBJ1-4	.	ASSLTGRGENEKLF
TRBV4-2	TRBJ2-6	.	ASSQVPVLAGGSGANVLT
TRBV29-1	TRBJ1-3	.	SVTPDGSSGNTIY
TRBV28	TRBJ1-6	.	ASSSSRVANSPLH
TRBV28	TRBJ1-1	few	ASSLRGGAF
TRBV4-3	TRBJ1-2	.	ASSQDLEAGGNYGYT
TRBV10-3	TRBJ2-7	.	AIRGGRIPYEQY
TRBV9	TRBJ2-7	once	ASSVDDSPGEQY
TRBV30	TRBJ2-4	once	AWMPLEYLLAKNIQY
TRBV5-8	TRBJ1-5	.	ASNPEPTGCSNQPQH
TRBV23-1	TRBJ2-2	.	ASSQSSRGGGITGELF
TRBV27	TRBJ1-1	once	ASSVSTEAF
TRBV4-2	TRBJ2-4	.	ASSQESRMTSGGINKNIQY
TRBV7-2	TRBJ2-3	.	ASSPSGGTGDTQY
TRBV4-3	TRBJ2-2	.	ASSQGEPTGGHGELF
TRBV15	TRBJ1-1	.	ATSRVGSGAF
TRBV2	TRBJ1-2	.	ASICGAGGPNYGYT
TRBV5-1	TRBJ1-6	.	ASSLSRVGDSPLH
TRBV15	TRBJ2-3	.	ASSGRTDTQY
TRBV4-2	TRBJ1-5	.	ASSRDRGEWQPQH
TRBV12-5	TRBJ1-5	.	ASGLSPGQYSNQPQH
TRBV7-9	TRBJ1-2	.	ASSRIPGDAYYGYT
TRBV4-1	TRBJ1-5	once	ASSQDYRGYQPQH
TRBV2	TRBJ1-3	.	ASLDRPSSGNTIY
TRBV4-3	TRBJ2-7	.	ASSRVTGNDYEQY
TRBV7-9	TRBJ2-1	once	ASSRPDTAFYNEQF
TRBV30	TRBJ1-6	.	AWSVPAGSSYNSPLH
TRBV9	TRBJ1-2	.	ASSVVTGLNYGYT
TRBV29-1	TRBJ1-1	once	SVLEALNTEAF
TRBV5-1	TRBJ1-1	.	ASSFRGSVMNTEAF
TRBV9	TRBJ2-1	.	ASSPRLGNEQF
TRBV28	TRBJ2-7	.	ASNTLPGHTYEQY